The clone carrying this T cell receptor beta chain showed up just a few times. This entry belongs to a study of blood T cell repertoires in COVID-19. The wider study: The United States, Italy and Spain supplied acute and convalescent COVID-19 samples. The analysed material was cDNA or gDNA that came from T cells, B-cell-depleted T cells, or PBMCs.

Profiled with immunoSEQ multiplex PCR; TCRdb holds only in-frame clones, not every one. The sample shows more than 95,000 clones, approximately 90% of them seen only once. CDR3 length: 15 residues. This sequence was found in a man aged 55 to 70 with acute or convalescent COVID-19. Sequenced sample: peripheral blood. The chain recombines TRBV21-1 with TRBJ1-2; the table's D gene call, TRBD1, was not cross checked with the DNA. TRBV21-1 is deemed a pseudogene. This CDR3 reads CASSKVRTVHYGYTF. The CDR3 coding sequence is TGTGCCAGCAGCAAAGTACGAACAGTGCATTATGGCTACACCTTC.